Presented here are 21 T cell receptor beta chains from one specimen sequenced in a study of blood T cell repertoires in COVID-19. The protocol was immunoSEQ multiplex PCR, while the TCRdb copy is restricted to in-frame clones and leaves out a portion. The sample has 95,000 to 150,000 clones; roughly four fifths are singletons. The sample consisted of peripheral blood. All receptors derive from a woman in her seventies with acute or convalescent COVID-19.

A remark on this clone: Other DNA sequences within the sample encode an identical CDR3. The V gene is TRBV7-7, the J gene TRBJ1-3; a possible D gene is TRBD1 (6 bases). The V gene's germline CDR1 is SSHAT and CDR2 FNYEAQ (reference sequence). Deletions cut 3 bases from V and 4 bases from J, with 7 bases between. The CDR3 consists of 13 residues. The CDR3 is CASSLDRGNTIYF. The CDR3 DNA reads TGTGCCAGCAGCTTGGACAGAGGAAACACCATATATTTT.

The chain combines TRBV19 with TRBJ2-1, with TRBD1 matching 7 bases. The CDR3 has 15 amino acids. Germline CDR1 and CDR2: LNHDA and SQIVND (reference sequence). V shed 7 bases and J 1 base; nucleotides not matched to a gene: 7. The CDR3 region is CASNPRGYSYNEQFF. The CDR3 nucleotides read TGTGCCAGTAACCCCAGGGGGTATTCCTACAATGAGCAGTTCTTC.

This clone appeared a single time. The rearrangement joins TRBV7-2 to TRBJ2-7; possibly TRBD2 for D (6 bases). The CDR3 has 15 residues. V was trimmed by 0 bases and J by 0 bases, leaving 9 bases between them. Germline values: CDR1 SGHTA, CDR2 FQGNSA. Written as DNA, the CDR3 is TGTGCCAGCAGCTTAGCCGGGACTTCCTCCTACGAGCAGTACGTC. Residues: CASSLAGTSSYEQYV.

The V gene is TRBV19, the J gene TRBJ2-1; D is possibly TRBD1 (6 bases). This CDR3 has 14 amino acids. Germline V gives CDR1 LNHDA, CDR2 SQIVND (reference sequence). V shed 5 bases and J shed 0 bases, with 8 bases lying between them. The CDR3 coding sequence is TGTGCCAGTAGTTTCAGGGGCTCCTACAATGAGCAGTTCTTC. Its protein product is CASSFRGSYNEQFF.

The rearrangement joins TRBV5-1 to TRBJ2-1; 7 bases are shared with TRBD2. Germline CDR1 reads SGHRS; CDR2 reads YFSETQ. The CDR3 has 15 residues. V gave up 9 bases and J gave up 8 bases; unmatched junction bases: 17. The CDR3 is CATRLAEVGTYEQFF. The CDR3 bases are TGCGCCACCCGTCTAGCGGAGGTCGGAACATATGAGCAGTTCTTC.

The chain recombines TRBV7-8 with TRBJ1-1; D is undetermined. The germline V gene encodes CDR1 SGHVS and CDR2 FQNEAQ. The V end lost 5 bases, the J end lost 5 bases, and 6 bases lay between the germline ends. This CDR3 spans 11 amino acids. CDR3: CASSPLTEAFF. The CDR3 DNA follows: TGTGCCAGCAGCCCCTTAACTGAAGCTTTCTTT.

The rearrangement links TRBV7-8 to TRBJ1-2; the D is unclear. This CDR3 region has 13 residues. CDR1 is SGHVS and CDR2 is FQNEAQ in the germline V gene. V gave up 5 bases and J gave up 1 base, with 8 bases separating them. The CDR3 sequence: CASSPGVNYGYTF. The CDR3 DNA follows: TGTGCCAGCAGCCCCGGGGTTAACTATGGCTACACCTTC.

This sequence joins TRBV6-6 and TRBJ1-4, with TRBD1 identical over 10 bases. J was trimmed by 8 bases and V by 2 bases; bases with no gene match: 2. This CDR3 contains 14 residues. Germline CDR1 reads MNHNY; CDR2 reads SVGAGI (reference sequence). CDR3 bases: TGTGCCAGCAGTTACGGGGACAGGGGAGAAAAACTGTTTTTT. Translation: CASSYGDRGEKLFF.

The V and J genes are TRBV27 and TRBJ1-6; a weak D match, TRBD1 (5 bases). Trimming removed 0 bases from V and 10 bases from J, with 10 bases in between. The CDR3 loop spans 14 amino acids. The V gene's germline CDR1 is MNHEY and CDR2 SMNVEV (reference sequence). Written as DNA, the CDR3 is TGTGCCAGCAGTTTATCGGGGCAACGCTCACCCCTCCACTTT. Amino acids: CASSLSGQRSPLHF.

The chain carries TRBV7-8 and TRBJ2-2; no clear D. The CDR3 is 15 residues long. Trimming took off 1 base at V and 7 bases at J, with 13 bases between the two ends. Germline CDR1 is SGHVS and CDR2 is FQNEAQ. In DNA, the CDR3 is TGTGCCAGCAGCTTAGAACTCACCGTCGGCGGGGAGCTGTTTTTT. It codes for CASSLELTVGGELFF.

As regards this clone: The identical CDR3 is also encoded by other nucleotide sequences in the sample. The V call is TRBV7-8, the J call TRBJ1-1, with unresolved D. The CDR3 consists of 13 residues. Trimming removed 3 bases from V and 2 bases from J, with 7 bases in between. CDR1 SGHVS and CDR2 FQNEAQ come from the germline V gene. This CDR3 is CASSLGRNTEAFF. As DNA, the CDR3 is TGTGCCAGCAGCTTGGGCCGCAACACTGAAGCTTTCTTT.

The genes are TRBV19 and TRBJ2-4; 10 bases align to TRBD1. J gave up 4 bases and V 5 bases, and 5 bases lay outside the gene matches. CDR1 and CDR2 from the germline V gene are LNHDA and SQIVND (reference sequence). This CDR3 region has 15 residues. The CDR3 protein is CASSARQGAKNIQYF. As DNA, the CDR3 is TGTGCCAGTAGTGCTCGACAGGGGGCGAAAAACATTCAGTACTTC.

The chain is built from TRBV18 and TRBJ2-5; TRBD2 aligns across 8 bases. V was pared by 3 bases and J by 1 base, with 4 bases of the junction left unmatched. The CDR3 loop spans 15 amino acids. Germline V lookup: CDR1 KGHSH, CDR2 LQKENI. For the CDR3, the DNA is TGTGCCAGCTCACCCTTAGCGGGGAGCCAAGAGACCCAGTACTTC. Translated, it gives CASSPLAGSQETQYF.

J is TRBJ1-1 and V is TRBV10-1; D gene unclear. The CDR3 sequence is 14 residues long. Germline lookup yields CDR1 WNHNN and CDR2 SYGVQD (reference sequence). Trimming cost V 8 bases and J 1 base, with 14 bases left between them. The CDR3 bases are TGCGCCAGCGGCGCAGGTCGAGCGAACACTGAAGCTTTCTTT. Encoded protein: CASGAGRANTEAFF.

The chain recombines TRBV19 with TRBJ1-5; 10 nucleotides match TRBD1. J gave up 2 bases and V 4 bases, and 8 bases lay outside the gene matches. This CDR3 contains 17 residues. Germline V gives CDR1 LNHDA, CDR2 SQIVND (reference sequence). CDR3 loop: CASSRRQGAVGNQPQHF. CDR3 nucleotides: TGTGCCAGTAGTAGAAGACAGGGGGCTGTCGGCAATCAGCCCCAGCATTTT.

The chain is built from TRBV29-1 and TRBJ2-1; 11 bases fit TRBD2. CDR1 SQVTM and CDR2 ANQGSEA come from the germline V gene. The CDR3 length is 15 residues. V was clipped by 4 bases and J by 4 bases; unmatched bases: 6. The CDR3 DNA is TGCAGCGTTGTGGGGGGGACTAGCGGTTACAATGAGCAGTTCTTC. Translation: CSVVGGTSGYNEQFF.

The genes are TRBV2 and TRBJ2-1; tentative D call: TRBD2 (5 bases). The germline V gene encodes CDR1 SNHLY and CDR2 FYNNEI. The CDR3 covers 18 residues. Trimming removed 6 bases at V and 0 bases at J, with 21 bases between. The CDR3 region has the DNA TGTGCCAGCAGCTCCGGGGTCAGACCAGTGAGCTCCTACAATGAGCAGTTCTTC. Protein sequence: CASSSGVRPVSSYNEQFF.

The chain joins TRBV6-6 to TRBJ2-1; 13 bases are a match to TRBD2. The CDR3 runs to 18 residues. Per germline, CDR1 MNHNY and CDR2 SVGAGI (reference sequence). V shed 5 bases and J 2 bases; nucleotides not matched to a gene: 9. CDR3 in DNA: TGTGCCAGCAGTCCCTGGGGAACTAGCGGGGGGGCCTACAATGAGCAGTTCTTC. This sequence encodes CASSPWGTSGGAYNEQFF.

This chain joins TRBV7-6 and TRBJ2-2; TRBD1 aligns across 7 bases. Germline-derived CDR1 and CDR2 are SGHVS and FNYEAQ. Losses at the gene ends were 3 bases for V and 6 bases for J; bases not matched to a gene: 7. This CDR3 has 15 amino acids. The CDR3 nucleotides are TGTGCCAGCAGCTTGACGACAGGGATCGCCGGGGAGCTGTTTTTT. Protein: CASSLTTGIAGELFF.

The rearrangement uses TRBV29-1 and TRBJ1-2; a weak D match, TRBD1 (6 bases). Per germline, CDR1 SQVTM and CDR2 ANQGSEA. V was shortened by 4 bases and J by 0 bases, with 6 bases between the two germline ends. CDR3 size: 12 residues. CDR3 region: CSVAGANYGYTF. The CDR3 DNA sequence: TGCAGCGTTGCAGGGGCTAACTATGGCTACACCTTC.

The rearrangement joins TRBV4-1 to TRBJ2-3; no clear D gene. Trimming took 1 base from V and 1 from J, leaving 9 bases between them. Germline V gene data show CDR1 as MGHRA and CDR2 as YSYEKL. The CDR3 is made up of 15 amino acids. The CDR3 here is CASSQGNYRTDTQYF. The CDR3 region has the DNA TGCGCCAGCAGCCAAGGGAACTACCGCACAGATACGCAGTATTTT.